The next 23 T cell receptor beta chains were all read from a single sample in a study of T-cell memory formation after mild COVID-19. TCRdb redid the calling of the 5' RACE reads with MiXCR, one entry per CDR3 protein. The table shows a few hundred thousand distinct CDR3 sequences, with approximately 15% occurring only once. Sequencing was performed on PBMCs or a T cell subset sorted from them (not recorded which). The receptor set was obtained from a man between 18 and 35 years old who had mild COVID-19 (a few samples of this study predate the infection). Cell type and time point are not known.

This clonotype was seen repeatedly, ten times or more. The chain employs TRBV5-1 and TRBJ1-1, with TRBD1 matching 7 bases. This CDR3 spans 15 amino acids. Per germline, CDR1 SGHRS and CDR2 YFSETQ. V trimming: 4 bases; J trimming: 1 base; junction bases outside the gene matches: 7. CDR3 bases: TGCGCCAGCAGCAAAGGGACAGTTAGGAACACTGAAGCTTTCTTT. Amino acid sequence: CASSKGTVRNTEAFF.

This clonotype has a handful of counts. The gene calls are TRBV4-2 and TRBJ2-1, with TRBD2 matching 14 bases. V dropped 4 bases and J dropped 1; count of bases not matched to a gene: 9. The CDR3 is 19 amino acids. The germline CDR1 and CDR2 sequences are LGHNA and YNFKEQ. The CDR3 loop is CASSRRLAGGLGSYNEQFF. In DNA, the CDR3 is TGTGCCAGCAGCCGGAGACTAGCGGGGGGGCTAGGTTCCTACAATGAGCAGTTCTTC.

V usage is TRBV4-3 and J usage is TRBJ1-2, with a tentative D call TRBD1 (5 bases). The CDR3 is made up of 14 amino acids. The germline V and J ends were trimmed by 4 bases and 8 bases, with 17 bases remaining between them. CDR1 and CDR2 from the germline V gene are LGHNA and YSLEER. CDR3 amino acids: CASSPGGNNDGYTF. The CDR3 DNA sequence: TGCGCCAGCAGCCCCGGGGGGAATAATGACGGCTACACCTTC.

The CDR3 nucleotides are TGCGCCAGCAGCCCGAGACCCAGTGGGGGTGGCTACACCTTC. Translated, it gives CASSPRPSGGGYTF. The genes are TRBV5-1 and TRBJ1-2; a possible D gene is TRBD1 (5 bases). V gave up 4 bases and J gave up 7 bases, with 17 bases separating them. The CDR3 runs 14 residues. Germline values: CDR1 SGHRS, CDR2 YFSETQ.

V usage is TRBV7-2 and J usage is TRBJ1-5; D remains ambiguous. Trimming took off 5 bases at V and 3 bases at J, with 8 bases between the two ends. Germline V gene sequence: CDR1 SGHTA, CDR2 FQGNSA. CDR3 length equals 13 residues. CDR3 sequence: CASSRGTNQPQHF. As DNA, the CDR3 is TGTGCCAGCAGCCGGGGTACCAATCAGCCCCAGCATTTT.

This clonotype was seen more than once but under ten times. The chain uses TRBV25-1 and TRBJ2-2; D possibly corresponds to TRBD1 (5 bases). V was clipped by 6 bases and J by 1 base, with 12 bases between them. This CDR3 region has 15 residues. CDR1 and CDR2 (germline): MGHDK, SYGVNS. DNA of the CDR3: TGTGCCAGCAGCGCACGTCAGGGGAACACCGGGGAGCTGTTTTTT. This translates into CASSARQGNTGELFF. Combining the CDR3 with reference TRBV25-1 and TRBJ2-2 gives the whole variable domain EADIYQTPRYLVIGTGKKITLECSQTMGHDKMYWYQQDPGMELHLIHYSYGVNSTEKGDLSSESTVSRIRTEHFPLTLESARPSHTSQYLCASSARQGNTGELFFGEGSRLTVL.

The V and J genes are TRBV12-3 or TRBV12-4 and TRBJ1-5; D is ambiguous. V was trimmed by 7 bases and J by 7 bases, leaving 14 bases between them. The CDR3 length is 13 residues. The CDR3, as DNA: TGTGCCAGCACCCCCCACGTTGGGCAGCCCCAGCATTTT. This translates into CASTPHVGQPQHF.

This clonotype appeared a few times. The rearrangement links TRBV12-3 or TRBV12-4 to TRBJ2-2; 8 bases fit TRBD1. There are 14 residues in the CDR3. V lost 6 bases, J lost 3 bases, and 3 bases stayed unmatched. CDR3 nucleotide sequence: TGTGCCAGCAGGGGACAGGAGGACACCGGGGAGCTGTTTTTT. This translates into CASRGQEDTGELFF.

This clonotype was counted only a few times. The chain combines TRBV4-3 with TRBJ1-5, with no clear D. V was trimmed by 4 bases and J by 4 bases, leaving 14 bases between them. In germline, CDR1 is LGHNA, CDR2 YSLEER. CDR3 length: 15 residues. CDR3 loop: CASSPVAWLNQPQHF. In nucleotides, the CDR3 is TGCGCCAGCAGCCCAGTTGCATGGCTTAATCAGCCCCAGCATTTT.

For this clonotype: One base away lies a much larger clone, so this may be a sequencing read error. J is TRBJ2-5 and V is TRBV7-2, with 8 bases matching TRBD2. CDR1 and CDR2 from the germline V gene are SGHTA and FQGNSA. Trimming at V came to 5 bases and at J to 6 bases, leaving 8 bases not matched to a gene. The CDR3 totals 14 residues. The CDR3 loop is CASSQNSGKKTQYF. DNA of the CDR3: TGTGCCAGCAGCCAAAATAGCGGGAAAAAGACCCAGTACTTC.

This clonotype was picked up a small number of times. The chain links TRBV4-1 to TRBJ2-2, with no clear D. Trimming pared 3 bases from V and 0 bases from J, leaving 14 bases between. The CDR3 has 17 amino acids. Germline V lookup: CDR1 MGHRA, CDR2 YSYEKL. This CDR3 reads CASSHLRAQTNTGELFF. DNA of the CDR3: TGCGCCAGCAGCCACCTTAGGGCACAGACGAACACCGGGGAGCTGTTTTTT.

The chain is built from TRBV10-2 and TRBJ2-7, with TRBD2 matching over 12 bases. With V trimmed by 8 bases and J by 5 bases, 10 bases remained unmatched. The germline V gene has CDR1 WSHSY and CDR2 SAAADI. The length of the CDR3 is 15 residues. Written as DNA, the CDR3 is TGCGCCAGCCTACCCAGTCTAGCGGGGGGGCACGAGCAGTACTTC. Protein sequence: CASLPSLAGGHEQYF.

This clonotype was observed a handful of times. This chain links TRBV7-2 with TRBJ1-3; D is unresolved. V lost 1 base and J 0 bases, leaving 7 bases between the germline ends. Germline V gives CDR1 SGHTA, CDR2 FQGNSA. CDR3 length: 15 amino acids. CDR3 residues: CASSLGSHSGNTIYF. The CDR3 DNA follows: TGTGCCAGCAGCTTAGGGTCTCACTCTGGAAACACCATATATTTT.

CDR3 sequence: CASSLMGDRGTDTQYF. The CDR3 DNA is TGCGCCAGCAGCTTGATGGGGGACAGGGGCACAGATACGCAGTATTTT. This chain connects TRBV5-1 to TRBJ2-3, with TRBD1 identical over 9 bases. Germline V gives CDR1 SGHRS, CDR2 YFSETQ. The CDR3 loop spans 16 amino acids. V lost 1 base to trimming and J lost 1 base; unmatched junction nucleotides: 4.

This sequence joins TRBV24-1 and TRBJ1-1; D ambiguous. The CDR3 is made up of 15 amino acids. V dropped 4 bases and J dropped 4 bases, with 15 bases sitting between them. Germline-derived CDR1 and CDR2 are KGHDR and SFDVKD. CDR3 sequence reads: CATSDTRAGSTEAFF. CDR3 in DNA: TGTGCCACCAGTGACACTAGAGCGGGGAGCACTGAAGCTTTCTTT.

There are a few counts of this clonotype. The CDR3 DNA reads as TGTGCTAACCAGGGGGGAGTCGGGGAGCAGTACTTC. Its protein is CANQGGVGEQYF. The chain joins TRBV19 to TRBJ2-7, with a tentative D call TRBD1 (7 bases). Per germline, CDR1 LNHDA and CDR2 SQIVND (reference sequence). CDR3 length equals 12 residues.

The chain uses TRBV5-1 and TRBJ2-5, with D hard to call. V lost 4 bases, J lost 2 bases, and 24 bases lay in between. Germline CDR1 is SGHRS and CDR2 is YFSETQ. The CDR3 length is 18 residues. CDR3 DNA: TGCGCCAGCAGCCTGATGGGCGGTAACCCACTGATTCAAGAGACCCAGTACTTC. Translated: CASSLMGGNPLIQETQYF.

This clonotype appeared a few times. This rearrangement joins TRBV6-2 or TRBV6-3 to TRBJ1-5; no firm D call. Trimming left V 8 bases short and J 2 bases short, with 16 bases between. This CDR3 spans 15 amino acids. From germline, CDR1 is MNHEY and CDR2 SVGEGT. The CDR3 reads CASRPTPRGNQPQHF. CDR3 DNA: TGTGCCAGCCGACCGACTCCGAGGGGCAATCAGCCCCAGCATTTT.

The chain carries TRBV10-3 and TRBJ2-5, with 9 bases lining up with TRBD1. Germline V gene lookup returns CDR1 ENHRY and CDR2 SYGVKD. CDR3 length: 19 residues. V dropped 0 bases and J dropped 3; count of bases not matched to a gene: 14. CDR3 DNA sequence: TGTGCCATCAGTGAGTCGACACCACAGGGGGCCGCCAGCGAAGAGACCCAGTACTTC. Residues: CAISESTPQGAASEETQYF.

Only a few counts were recorded for this clonotype. This sequence joins TRBV20-1 and TRBJ2-5; unclear D gene. Germline CDR1 is DFQATT and CDR2 is SNEGSKA (reference sequence). The V gene lost 4 bases and the J gene lost 4 bases, with 13 bases spanning the gap. The CDR3 runs to 13 residues. Written as DNA, the CDR3 is TGCAGTGCTAAAACGGCGGCCAGAGAGACCCAGTACTTC. Its translation: CSAKTAARETQYF.

The chain joins TRBV29-1 to TRBJ1-2; D is undetermined. Germline V gene lookup returns CDR1 SQVTM and CDR2 ANQGSEA. There are 11 residues in the CDR3. The germline V and J ends were trimmed by 5 bases and 3 bases, with 7 bases remaining between them. This chain's CDR3 is CSVRGDYGYTF. DNA of the CDR3: TGCAGCGTTCGAGGAGACTATGGCTACACCTTC.

This clonotype was recorded many times. V usage is TRBV5-1 and J usage is TRBJ2-5; possibly TRBD2 for D (5 bases). V gave up 4 bases and J gave up 2 bases, with 12 bases separating them. CDR1 SGHRS and CDR2 YFSETQ come from the germline V gene. The CDR3 runs 14 residues. The CDR3 sequence is CASSRGLLQETQYF. DNA for the CDR3: TGCGCCAGCAGCCGCGGACTCCTACAAGAGACCCAGTACTTC.

In DNA, the CDR3 is TGTGCCAGCAGCCCCGCTGAGGGGGTAACGCGGGAGCAGTACGTC. This gives the protein CASSPAEGVTREQYV. This rearrangement joins TRBV7-8 to TRBJ2-7, with D perhaps TRBD1 (6 bases). Trimming left V 5 bases short and J 7 bases short, with 21 bases between. The CDR3 totals 15 residues. Germline CDR1 and CDR2: SGHVS and FQNEAQ.